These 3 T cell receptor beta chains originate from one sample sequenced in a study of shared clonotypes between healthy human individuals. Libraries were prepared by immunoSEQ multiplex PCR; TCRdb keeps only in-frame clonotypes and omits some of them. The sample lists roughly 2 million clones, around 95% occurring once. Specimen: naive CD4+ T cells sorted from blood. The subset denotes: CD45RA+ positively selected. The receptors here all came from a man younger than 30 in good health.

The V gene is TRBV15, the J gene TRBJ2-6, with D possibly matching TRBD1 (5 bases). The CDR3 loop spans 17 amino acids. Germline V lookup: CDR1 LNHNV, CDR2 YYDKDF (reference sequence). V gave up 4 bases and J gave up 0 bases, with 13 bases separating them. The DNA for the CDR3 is TGTGCCACCAGCACCACCTTGACAGACTCTGGGGCCAACGTCCTGACTTTC. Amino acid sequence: CATSTTLTDSGANVLTF.

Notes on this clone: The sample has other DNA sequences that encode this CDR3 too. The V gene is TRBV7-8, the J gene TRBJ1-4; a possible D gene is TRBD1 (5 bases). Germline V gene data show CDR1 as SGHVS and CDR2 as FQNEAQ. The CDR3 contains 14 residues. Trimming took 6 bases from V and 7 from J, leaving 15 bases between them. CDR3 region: CASSPGQGSEKLFF. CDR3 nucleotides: TGTGCCAGCAGTCCGGGGCAAGGGAGTGAAAAACTGTTTTTT.

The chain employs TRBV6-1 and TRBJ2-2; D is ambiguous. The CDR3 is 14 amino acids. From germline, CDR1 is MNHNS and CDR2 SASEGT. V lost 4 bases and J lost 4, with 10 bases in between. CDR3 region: CASSGIRSTGELFF. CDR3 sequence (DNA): TGTGCCAGCAGTGGTATACGCTCCACCGGGGAGCTGTTTTTT.